This T cell receptor beta chain derives from a study of T-cell reconstitution after alpha-beta-depleted transplantation in children. This clonotype has a count of ten or more. Per the germline V gene, CDR1 is SEHNR and CDR2 is FQNEAQ (reference sequence). Trimming stripped 4 bases from V and 0 bases from J, with 13 bases between. This CDR3 is 15 amino acids long. The library targeted TCRbeta and was prepared with unique molecular identifiers. TCRdb analysed the PCR reads with MiXCR anew, one entry per CDR3 protein. The sample contains 700,000 or so distinct CDR3 sequences, around 13% of which appear only once.

This specimen consisted of PBMCs, obtained before TCRalphabeta/CD19-depleted stem cell transplant. V gene TRBV7-9 combines with J gene TRBJ2-7; TRBD2 might be the D (6 bases). This TCR came from a girl aged 2 to 10 with congenital amegakaryocytic thrombocytopenia, due to receive a stem cell transplant. DNA for the CDR3: TGTGCCAGCAGCTCCCTCGGGGGTAGCTCCTACGAGCAGTACTTC. Its protein is CASSSLGGSSYEQYF.